The 14 T cell receptor beta chains below all came from one sample that was sequenced in a study of T cell responses to AZD1222 COVID-19 vaccine. Profiling relied on immunoSEQ multiplex PCR, and the TCRdb table lists in-frame clones only, not all of them. The sample records 180,000 or so clones, just over 90% being singletons. The source was peripheral blood, collected 28 days after the second AZD1222 dose. The receptors stem from an adult who received the AZD1222 COVID-19 vaccine.

The CDR3 DNA reads TGTGCCAGCAGCTTGGTCGGGACCGTTCAGTACTTC. This encodes CASSLVGTVQYF. The rearrangement links TRBV5-5 to TRBJ2-4; the D gene could be TRBD1 or TRBD2 (5 bases each). Trimming pared 0 bases from V and 11 bases from J, leaving 9 bases between. In germline, CDR1 is SGHKS, CDR2 YYEKEE (reference sequence). CDR3 size: 12 residues.

V and J are TRBV19 and TRBJ2-4; a weak D match, TRBD1 (6 bases). Trimming removed 4 bases at V and 1 base at J, with 17 bases between. The CDR3 covers 17 residues. Germline CDR1 and CDR2: LNHDA and SQIVND (reference sequence). As DNA, the CDR3 is TGTGCCAGTAGTAAAGGGCAGGGAAGGGGGGCCAAAAACATTCAGTACTTC. Translation: CASSKGQGRGAKNIQYF.

The chain couples TRBV11-2 to TRBJ1-5, with D possibly TRBD1 on 5 matching bases. The germline CDR1 and CDR2 sequences are SGHAT and FQNNGV. Deletions cut 3 bases from V and 1 base from J, with 13 bases between. The length of the CDR3 is 16 residues. The CDR3 nucleotides read TGTGCCAGCAGCTTGGGCCGGGGGAAGAGCAATCAGCCCCAGCATTTT. Protein product: CASSLGRGKSNQPQHF.

This rearrangement joins TRBV7-9 to TRBJ2-7; 14 nucleotides agree with TRBD2. CDR3 length: 16 residues. Germline CDR1 is SEHNR and CDR2 is FQNEAQ (reference sequence). With V trimmed by 4 bases and J by 6 bases, 8 bases remained unmatched. In DNA, the CDR3 is TGTGCCAGCAGCTCACCCGGGGGACTAGCGGGAGTCGAGCAGTACTTC. It specifies CASSSPGGLAGVEQYF.

The chain is built from TRBV30 and TRBJ1-2, with D possibly TRBD1 on 5 matching bases. CDR3 length: 12 residues. Germline V gene lookup returns CDR1 GTSNPN and CDR2 SVGIG (reference sequence). The V end lost 1 base, the J end lost 7 bases, and 10 bases lay between the germline ends. Written as DNA, the CDR3 is TGTGCCTGGAGTGGAGGACATATTGGCTACACCTTC. This sequence encodes CAWSGGHIGYTF. Full variable domain (rest looked up from reference TRBV30 and TRBJ1-2): SQTIHQWPATLVQPVGSPLSLECTVEGTSNPNLYWYRQAAGRGLQLLFYSVGIGQISSEVPQNLSASRPQDRQFILSSKKLLLSDSGFYLCAWSGGHIGYTFGSGTRLTVV.

The chain is built from TRBV10-2 and TRBJ1-1; possibly TRBD1 for D (5 bases). CDR3 length: 13 residues. With 7 bases removed from V and 4 bases from J, the gap between germline ends came to 13 bases. From germline, CDR1 is WSHSY and CDR2 SAAADI. This chain's CDR3 is CASKEGWSTEAFF. The CDR3, as DNA: TGCGCCAGCAAGGAGGGGTGGAGCACTGAAGCTTTCTTT.

The rearrangement links TRBV15 to TRBJ1-5, with D tentatively TRBD1 (5 bases). The CDR3 consists of 15 residues. V lost 3 bases, J lost 5 bases, and 14 bases lay in between. Germline lookup yields CDR1 LNHNV and CDR2 YYDKDF (reference sequence). The CDR3 region is CATSSLKGQYQPQHF. The CDR3 region has the DNA TGTGCCACCAGCAGTCTAAAGGGGCAATATCAGCCCCAGCATTTT.

The chain couples TRBV10-1 to TRBJ2-1; TRBD1 aligns across 9 bases. The V gene end was trimmed by 6 bases and the J gene end by 6 bases; junction bases not matched to a gene: 9. The CDR3 runs to 15 residues. Germline V gene lookup returns CDR1 WNHNN and CDR2 SYGVQD (reference sequence). CDR3 loop: CASSGHGTGSNEQFF. The CDR3 coding sequence is TGCGCCAGCAGCGGGCATGGGACAGGGTCCAATGAGCAGTTCTTC.

This rearrangement joins TRBV3-1 (or the pseudogene TRBV3-2) to TRBJ1-4; TRBD1 might be the D (5 bases). Trimming cost V 4 bases and J 4 bases, with 16 bases left between them. The CDR3 runs to 16 residues. CDR1 is LGHDT and CDR2 is YNNKEL in the germline V gene (reference sequence). CDR3 sequence: CASSLDLGVGNEKLFF. The CDR3 coding sequence is TGTGCCAGCAGCCTCGACTTGGGGGTTGGTAATGAAAAACTGTTTTTT.

This chain links TRBV7-9 with TRBJ2-5; no firm D call. The CDR3 consists of 13 residues. Trimming took 3 bases from V and 1 from J, leaving 6 bases between them. Germline CDR1 SEHNR, CDR2 FQNEAQ (reference sequence). The CDR3 here is CASSFTIQETQYF. CDR3 sequence (DNA): TGTGCCAGCAGCTTCACCATCCAAGAGACCCAGTACTTC.

This chain links TRBV19 with TRBJ1-1; weak D call: TRBD1 (5 bases). There are 15 residues in the CDR3. In germline, CDR1 is LNHDA, CDR2 SQIVND (reference sequence). Trimming left V 3 bases short and J 4 bases short, with 15 bases between. The CDR3 is CASSIVGTGGTEAFF. DNA of the CDR3: TGTGCCAGTAGTATTGTGGGTACAGGAGGCACTGAAGCTTTCTTT.

The chain recombines TRBV7-9 with TRBJ2-7; D ambiguous. Germline loops: CDR1 SEHNR, CDR2 FQNEAQ (reference sequence). V lost 1 base and J 2 bases, leaving 3 bases between the germline ends. The CDR3 covers 12 residues. CDR3 amino acids: CASSLDAYEQYF. The CDR3 DNA sequence: TGTGCCAGCAGCTTAGACGCCTACGAGCAGTACTTC.

The V and J genes are TRBV27 and TRBJ2-7, with 8 bases identical to TRBD2. Germline values: CDR1 MNHEY, CDR2 SMNVEV (reference sequence). The CDR3 sequence is 18 residues long. V shed 3 bases and J 1 base; nucleotides not matched to a gene: 14. CDR3 nucleotide sequence: TGTGCCAGCAGTTTCCTCTCCCCGGGACTAGAGCGATCCTACGAGCAGTACTTC. Translation gives CASSFLSPGLERSYEQYF.

This clone has only a few counts. The genes are TRBV15 and TRBJ2-6; D not resolved. Looked up from germline, CDR1 is LNHNV and CDR2 is YYDKDF (reference sequence). Deletions cut 4 bases from V and 0 bases from J, with 10 bases between. The CDR3 is made up of 16 amino acids. CDR3 protein: CATSTIVLSGANVLTF. DNA of the CDR3: TGTGCCACCAGCACGATCGTCCTCTCTGGGGCCAACGTCCTGACTTTC.